The next 12 T cell receptor beta chains were all read from a single sample in a study of T cell responses to AZD1222 COVID-19 vaccine. This table comes from immunoSEQ multiplex PCR, and its TCRdb copy is limited to in-frame clones, with some not included. Seen here are around 44,000 clones, roughly 85% observed once, and the top ten hold roughly 6.4%. Sequences were derived from peripheral blood, sampled 28 days after the second AZD1222 dose. All receptors come from an adult who received the AZD1222 COVID-19 vaccine.

This chain joins TRBV11-2 and TRBJ1-1, with D possibly matching TRBD1 (6 bases). Germline CDR1 is SGHAT and CDR2 is FQNNGV. V lost 5 bases and J lost 4, with 8 bases in between. There are 12 residues in the CDR3. Here the CDR3 DNA reads TGTGCCAGCAGCGGAGGGGGCACTGAAGCTTTCTTT. Protein: CASSGGGTEAFF.

The chain couples TRBV6-4 to TRBJ2-1; TRBD2 aligns across 14 bases. CDR3 length: 15 amino acids. Germline V gene data show CDR1 as MRHNA and CDR2 as SNTAGT. With 4 bases clipped from V and 6 bases from J, the junction kept 2 bases outside the gene matches. The CDR3: CASSAGTSGSNEQFF. The CDR3 region has the DNA TGTGCCAGCAGTGCCGGGACTAGCGGGAGCAATGAGCAGTTCTTC.

The rearrangement joins TRBV29-1 to TRBJ1-4, with D possibly being TRBD1 (5 bases). This CDR3 is 13 amino acids long. With 3 bases removed from V and 6 bases from J, the gap between germline ends came to 11 bases. Germline assignment: CDR1 SQVTM and CDR2 ANQGSEA. CDR3 protein: CSVDREGDEKLFF. The CDR3 bases are TGCAGCGTTGACAGGGAGGGAGATGAAAAACTGTTTTTT.

The count of this clone is one. The chain uses TRBV11-3 and TRBJ2-7, with D possibly being TRBD2 (7 bases). The CDR3 is made up of 15 amino acids. Germline V gene sequence: CDR1 SGHNT, CDR2 YENEEA. Deletions cut 5 bases from V and 7 bases from J, with 21 bases between. The chain's CDR3 is CASSPRGAEAREQYF. The CDR3, as DNA: TGTGCCAGCAGCCCACGGGGGGCAGAAGCAAGAGAGCAGTACTTC.

This clone turned up a few times. The rearrangement links TRBV18 to TRBJ1-2, with a weak D call TRBD1 (6 bases). Germline CDR1 KGHSH, CDR2 LQKENI. Trimming removed 2 bases from V and 2 bases from J, with 12 bases in between. CDR3 length equals 15 residues. CDR3 sequence: CASSPWQGQNYGYTF. DNA for the CDR3: TGTGCCAGCTCACCATGGCAGGGGCAGAACTATGGCTACACCTTC.

This chain connects TRBV6-2 or TRBV6-3 to TRBJ1-5, with TRBD1 as a possible D gene (5 bases). The germline V gene encodes CDR1 MNHEY and CDR2 SVGEGT. The V and J ends lost 0 bases and 7 bases respectively, with 10 bases between them. This CDR3 has 14 residues. The CDR3 loop is CASSYSSRVQPQHF. The CDR3 DNA sequence: TGTGCCAGCAGTTACTCCAGCAGGGTGCAGCCCCAGCATTTT.

The chain is built from TRBV12-3 or TRBV12-4 and TRBJ2-5; the D is unclear. The CDR3 is 13 residues long. V shed 7 bases and J shed 2 bases, with 11 bases lying between them. The DNA of the CDR3 is TGTGCCAGCATCCCCTCCTTACAAGAGACCCAGTACTTC. This codes for CASIPSLQETQYF.

This clone was picked up one time. The chain links TRBV5-1 to TRBJ1-1; D ambiguous. The CDR3 loop spans 14 amino acids. Germline values: CDR1 SGHRS, CDR2 YFSETQ. V was pared by 4 bases and J by 1 base, with 11 bases between. This CDR3 reads CASSPVTTNTEAFF. The CDR3 DNA follows: TGCGCCAGCAGCCCTGTTACTACGAACACTGAAGCTTTCTTT. Filled out from reference TRBV5-1 and TRBJ1-1, the complete variable domain reads KAGVTQTPRYLIKTRGQQVTLSCSPISGHRSVSWYQQTPGQGLQFLFEYFSETQRNKGNFPGRFSGRQFSNSRSEMNVSTLELGDSALYLCASSPVTTNTEAFFGQGTRLTVV.

V is TRBV24-1 and J is TRBJ1-5; the D is unclear. The ends were cut back, 3 bases at V and 5 bases at J, with 13 bases in the middle. This CDR3 has 15 residues. Germline CDR1 reads KGHDR; CDR2 reads SFDVKD. The DNA for the CDR3 is TGTGCCACCAGTGATACCAGGTCGGGTTATCAGCCCCAGCATTTT. Its translation is CATSDTRSGYQPQHF.

This chain uses TRBV18 with TRBJ1-5; 7 nucleotides align to TRBD1. The CDR3 consists of 14 residues. V dropped 6 bases and J dropped 2; count of bases not matched to a gene: 4. The germline gives CDR1 KGHSH, CDR2 LQKENI. CDR3 amino acids: CASSRGGGNQPQHF. Written as DNA, the CDR3 is TGTGCCAGCTCCCGAGGGGGCGGCAATCAGCCCCAGCATTTT.

This clone appeared once. The chain is built from TRBV12-3 or TRBV12-4 and TRBJ1-1; no clear D gene. The CDR3 runs to 11 residues. The ends were cut back, 5 bases at V and 3 bases at J, with 4 bases in the middle. The CDR3 region is CASSKDTEAFF. Written as DNA, the CDR3 is TGTGCCAGCAGTAAAGACACTGAAGCTTTCTTT.

This chain links TRBV14 with TRBJ1-2; a weak D match, TRBD1 (6 bases). The CDR3 has 14 amino acids. The germline V gene encodes CDR1 SGHDN and CDR2 FVKESK. V gave up 3 bases and J gave up 1 base, with 9 bases separating them. CDR3: CASSHLDSNYGYTF. CDR3 sequence (DNA): TGTGCCAGCAGCCACCTGGACAGTAACTATGGCTACACCTTC. Looking up the rest from reference TRBV14 and TRBJ1-2 gives the full variable domain: EAGVTQFPSHSVIEKGQTVTLRCDPISGHDNLYWYRRVMGKEIKFLLHFVKESKQDESGMPNNRFLAERTGGTYSTLKVQPAELEDSGVYFCASSHLDSNYGYTFGSGTRLTVV.